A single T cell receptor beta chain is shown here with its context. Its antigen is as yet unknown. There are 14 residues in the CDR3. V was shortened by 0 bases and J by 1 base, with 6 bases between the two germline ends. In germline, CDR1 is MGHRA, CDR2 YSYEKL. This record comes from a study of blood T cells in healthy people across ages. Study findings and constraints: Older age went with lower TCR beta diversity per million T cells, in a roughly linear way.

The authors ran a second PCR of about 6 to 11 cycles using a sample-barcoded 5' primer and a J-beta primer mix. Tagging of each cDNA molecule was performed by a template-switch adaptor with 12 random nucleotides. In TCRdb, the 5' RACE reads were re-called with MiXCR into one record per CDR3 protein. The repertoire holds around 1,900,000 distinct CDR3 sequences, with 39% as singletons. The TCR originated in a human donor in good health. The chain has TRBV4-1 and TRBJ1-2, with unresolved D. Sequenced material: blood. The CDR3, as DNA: TGCGCCAGCAGCCAAGATGACGATAACTATGGCTACACCTTC. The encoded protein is CASSQDDDNYGYTF.